This T cell receptor (beta chain) stems from a study of T cell responses to AZD1222 COVID-19 vaccine. Repertoires were generated with immunoSEQ multiplex PCR, while TCRdb's copy carries only in-frame clones and drops some. The data show about 130,000 clones, over 90% seen once. The material was peripheral blood, obtained on day 0 of AZD1222 vaccination. The clonotype comes from an adult in good health.

In nucleotides, the CDR3 is TGTGCCAGTAGACCGGGTCAAACCTACGAGCAGTACTTC. Protein: CASRPGQTYEQYF. This chain uses TRBV19 with TRBJ2-7; D uncertain. CDR1 is LNHDA and CDR2 is SQIVND in the germline V gene (reference sequence). V lost 6 bases and J 2 bases, leaving 11 bases between the germline ends. The CDR3 spans 13 residues.